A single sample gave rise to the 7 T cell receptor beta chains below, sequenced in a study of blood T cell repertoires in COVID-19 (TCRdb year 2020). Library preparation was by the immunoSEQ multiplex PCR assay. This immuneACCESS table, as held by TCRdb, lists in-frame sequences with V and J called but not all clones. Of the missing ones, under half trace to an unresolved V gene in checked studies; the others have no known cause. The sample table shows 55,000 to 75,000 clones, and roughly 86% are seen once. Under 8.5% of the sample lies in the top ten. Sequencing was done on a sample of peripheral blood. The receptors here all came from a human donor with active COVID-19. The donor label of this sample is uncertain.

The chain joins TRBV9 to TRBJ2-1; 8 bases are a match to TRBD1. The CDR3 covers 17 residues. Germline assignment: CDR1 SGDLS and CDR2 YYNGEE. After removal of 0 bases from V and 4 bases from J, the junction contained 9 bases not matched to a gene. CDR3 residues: CASSVEGQGAGYNEQFF. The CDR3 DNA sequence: TGTGCCAGCAGCGTAGAGGGGCAGGGGGCTGGGTACAATGAGCAGTTCTTC. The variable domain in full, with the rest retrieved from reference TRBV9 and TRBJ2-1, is DSGVTQTPKHLITATGQRVTLRCSPRSGDLSVYWYQQSLDQGLQFLIQYYNGEERAKGNILERFSAQQFPDLHSELNLSSLELGDSALYFCASSVEGQGAGYNEQFFGPGTRLTVL.

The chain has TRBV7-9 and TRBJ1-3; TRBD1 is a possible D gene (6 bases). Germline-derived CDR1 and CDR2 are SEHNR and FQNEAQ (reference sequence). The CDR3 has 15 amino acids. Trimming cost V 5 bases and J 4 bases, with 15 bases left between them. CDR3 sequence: CASSRSTGSGNTIYF. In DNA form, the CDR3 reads TGTGCCAGCAGCCGTTCAACAGGGTCCGGAAACACCATATATTTT.

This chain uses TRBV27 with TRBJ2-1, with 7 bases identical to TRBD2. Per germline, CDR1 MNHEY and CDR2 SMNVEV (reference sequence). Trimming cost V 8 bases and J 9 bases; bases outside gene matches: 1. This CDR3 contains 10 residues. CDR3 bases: TGTGCCAGCTGGGGGGGTGAGCAGTTCTTC. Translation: CASWGGEQFF.

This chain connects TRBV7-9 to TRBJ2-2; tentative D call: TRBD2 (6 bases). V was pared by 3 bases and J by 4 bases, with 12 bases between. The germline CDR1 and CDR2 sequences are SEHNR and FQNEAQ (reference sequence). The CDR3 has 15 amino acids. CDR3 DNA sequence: TGTGCCAGCAGCTTTAGCGGTTTGGGCACCGGGGAGCTGTTTTTT. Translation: CASSFSGLGTGELFF.

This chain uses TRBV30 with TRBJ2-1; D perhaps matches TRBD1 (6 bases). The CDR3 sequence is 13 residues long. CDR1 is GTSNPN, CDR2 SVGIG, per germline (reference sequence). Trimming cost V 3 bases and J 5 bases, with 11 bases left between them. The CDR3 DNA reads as TGTGCCTGGAGCGGACGGACAGACAATGAGCAGTTCTTC. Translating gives CAWSGRTDNEQFF. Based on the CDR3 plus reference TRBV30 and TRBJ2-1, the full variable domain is SQTIHQWPATLVQPVGSPLSLECTVEGTSNPNLYWYRQAAGRGLQLLFYSVGIGQISSEVPQNLSASRPQDRQFILSSKKLLLSDSGFYLCAWSGRTDNEQFFGPGTRLTVL.

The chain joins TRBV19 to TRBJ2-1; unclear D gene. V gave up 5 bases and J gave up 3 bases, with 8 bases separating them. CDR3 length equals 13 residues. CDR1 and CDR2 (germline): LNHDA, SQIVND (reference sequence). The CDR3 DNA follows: TGTGCCAGTAGTTTGACAAACTACAATGAGCAGTTCTTC. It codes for CASSLTNYNEQFF.

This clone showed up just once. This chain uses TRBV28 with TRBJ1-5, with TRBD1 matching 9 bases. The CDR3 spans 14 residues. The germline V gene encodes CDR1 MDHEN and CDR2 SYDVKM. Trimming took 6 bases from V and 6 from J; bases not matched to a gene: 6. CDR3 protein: CASRFTGGFQPQHF. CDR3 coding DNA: TGTGCCAGCAGGTTTACAGGGGGCTTTCAGCCCCAGCATTTT. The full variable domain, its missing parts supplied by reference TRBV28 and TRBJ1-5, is DVKVTQSSRYLVKRTGEKVFLECVQDMDHENMFWYRQDPGLGLRLIYFSYDVKMKEKGDIPEGYSVSREKKERFSLILESASTNQTSMYLCASRFTGGFQPQHFGDGTRLSIL.